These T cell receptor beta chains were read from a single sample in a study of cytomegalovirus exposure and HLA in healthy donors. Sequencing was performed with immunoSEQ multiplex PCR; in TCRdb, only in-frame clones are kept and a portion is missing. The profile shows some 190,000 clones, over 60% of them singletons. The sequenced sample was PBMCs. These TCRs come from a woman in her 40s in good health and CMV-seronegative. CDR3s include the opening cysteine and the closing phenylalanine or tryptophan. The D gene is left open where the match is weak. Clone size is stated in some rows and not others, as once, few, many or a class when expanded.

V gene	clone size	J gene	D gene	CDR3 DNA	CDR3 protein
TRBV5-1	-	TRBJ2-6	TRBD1	TGCGCCAGCAGCGTGGGACAGCCGCTTCAATTTAAGGCCAACGTCCTGACTTTC	CASSVGQPLQFKANVLTF
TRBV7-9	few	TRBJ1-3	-	TGTGCCAGCAGCGACGCCAGGGTCGGAAACACCATATATTTT	CASSDARVGNTIYF
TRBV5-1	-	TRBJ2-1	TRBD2	TGCGCCAGCAGCTTGGGCAGTAGCGGGAAGTACAATGAGCAGTTCTTC	CASSLGSSGKYNEQFF
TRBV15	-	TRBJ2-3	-	TGTGCCACCAGCAGAGAGCCGGGGGCAGATACGCAGTATTTT	CATSREPGADTQYF
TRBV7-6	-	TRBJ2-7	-	TGTGCCAGCAGCTCCCCCCGGGGGGCGGGAGTTACCGAGCAGTACTTC	CASSSPRGAGVTEQYF
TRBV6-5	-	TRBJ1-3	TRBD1	TGTGCCAGCAGTTACAGGGGGCGATCTGGAAACACCATATATTTT	CASSYRGRSGNTIYF
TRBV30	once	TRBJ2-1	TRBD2	TGTGCCTGGACCCCGGGAGGCGGGAGTTTCTACAATGAGCAGTTCTTC	CAWTPGGGSFYNEQFF
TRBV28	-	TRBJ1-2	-	TGTGCCAGCAGTTCGCAGGGGAACTATGGCTACACCTTC	CASSSQGNYGYTF
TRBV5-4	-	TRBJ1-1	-	TGTGCCAGCAGCTGGGAGGGGTTCCTGGCCACTGAAGCTTTCTTT	CASSWEGFLATEAFF
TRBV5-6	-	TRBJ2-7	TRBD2	TGTGCCAGCAGCCCGTGGACTAGACACGAGCAGTACTTC	CASSPWTRHEQYF
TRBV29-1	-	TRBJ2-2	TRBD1	TGCAGCGTGGGACAGGGGAACACCGGGGAGCTGTTTTTT	CSVGQGNTGELFF
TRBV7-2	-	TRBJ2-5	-	TGTGCCAGCAGCTTAGTGGTTAGCGAGGAGACCCAGTACTTC	CASSLVVSEETQYF
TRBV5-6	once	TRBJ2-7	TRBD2	TGTGCCAGCAGCTTGGGGGGGCGGGAGGGAAGCTACGAGCAGTACTTC	CASSLGGREGSYEQYF
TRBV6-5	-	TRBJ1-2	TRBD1	TGTGTCACACAAAGTACAGGGGGTTACTATGGCTACACCTTC	CVTQSTGGYYGYTF
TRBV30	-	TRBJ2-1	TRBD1	TGTGCCTGGGCCGGGACAGGGGCCTATGAGCAGTTCTTC	CAWAGTGAYEQFF
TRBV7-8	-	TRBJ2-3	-	TGTGCCAGCAGCTTATCATCCACAGATACGCAGTATTTT	CASSLSSTDTQYF
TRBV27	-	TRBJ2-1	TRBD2	TGTGCCAGCAGTGACTCTCGACTAGCGGGATCCTACAATGAGCAGTTCTTC	CASSDSRLAGSYNEQFF
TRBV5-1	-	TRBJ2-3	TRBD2	TGCGCCAGCAGCAGCCCACTAGCGGAAATCACAGATACGCAGTATTTT	CASSSPLAEITDTQYF
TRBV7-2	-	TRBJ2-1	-	TGTGCCAGCAGCTTAGAAGGGGTCCCCTACAATGAGCAGTTCTTC	CASSLEGVPYNEQFF
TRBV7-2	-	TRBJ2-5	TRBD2	TGTGCCAGCAGCCCCGGACTAGCGGGAGAGACCCAGTACTTC	CASSPGLAGETQYF
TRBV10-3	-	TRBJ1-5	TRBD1	TGTGCCATCAGTGAGGGGGACAGGGCGCAGCCCCAGCATTTT	CAISEGDRAQPQHF
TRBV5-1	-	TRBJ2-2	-	TGCGCCAGCAGCTTGGTCAGGGGCACCGGGGAGCTGTTTTTT	CASSLVRGTGELFF
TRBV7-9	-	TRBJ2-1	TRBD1	TGTGCCAGCAGCTTGAAAGGGGGCCGAGGCTCCTACAATGAGCAGTTCTTC	CASSLKGGRGSYNEQFF
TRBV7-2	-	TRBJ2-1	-	TGTGCCAGCAGCTTAACAGTTTGGGATGAGCAGTTCTTC	CASSLTVWDEQFF
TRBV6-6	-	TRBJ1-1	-	TGTGCCAGCAGCCTGAACAGGGAGAGGAGCACTGAAGCTTTCTTT	CASSLNRERSTEAFF
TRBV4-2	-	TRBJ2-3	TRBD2	TGTGCCAGCAGCCAGGTTAGCGGGAGTCTGACAGATACGCAGTATTTT	CASSQVSGSLTDTQYF
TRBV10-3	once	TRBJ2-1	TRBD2	TGTGCCATCAGTGAGTCTAGCCTAGCGGGATTCGCTCGATACAATGAGCAGTTCTTC	CAISESSLAGFARYNEQFF
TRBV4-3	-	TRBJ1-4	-	TGCGCCAGCAGCCAAGATCTGAGGTTTGCTAATGAAAAACTGTTTTTT	CASSQDLRFANEKLFF
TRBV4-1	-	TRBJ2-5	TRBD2	TGCGCCAGCAGCCAAGATTATAGCGGGAGAGAGACCCAGTACTTC	CASSQDYSGRETQYF
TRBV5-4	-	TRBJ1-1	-	TGTGCCAGCAGCCCATTAGGAGGACCGAACACTGAAGCTTTCTTT	CASSPLGGPNTEAFF
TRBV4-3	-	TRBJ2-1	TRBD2	TGCGCCAGCAGCCAAGAATGGGCCGCCGGCGGGAGAAGGGCTGAGCAGTTCTTC	CASSQEWAAGGRRAEQFF
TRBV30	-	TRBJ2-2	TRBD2	TGTGCCTGGGGGGCAGGAGCGGGACACACCGGGGAGCTGTTTTTT	CAWGAGAGHTGELFF
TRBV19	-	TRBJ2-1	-	TGTGCCAGCGGGGTGGGATACAATGAGCAGTTCTTC	CASGVGYNEQFF
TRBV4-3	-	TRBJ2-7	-	TGCGCCAGCAGCCAAGCCGGGAACTCCTACGAGCAGTACTTC	CASSQAGNSYEQYF
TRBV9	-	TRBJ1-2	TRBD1	TGTGCCAGCAGCGTAGCCCCGGTCAGGGGGCATGGCTACACCTTC	CASSVAPVRGHGYTF
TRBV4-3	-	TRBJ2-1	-	TGCGCCAGCAGCCAAGGGGGGGAGAGGGATGAGCAGTTCTTC	CASSQGGERDEQFF
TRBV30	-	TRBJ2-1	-	TGTGCCTGGACCTTGACAGATAAACCCTACAATGAGCAGTTCTTC	CAWTLTDKPYNEQFF
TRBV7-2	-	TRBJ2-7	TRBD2	TGTGCCAGCAGCTTAGTCCTAGCGGGAGTTAAAGAGCAGTACTTC	CASSLVLAGVKEQYF
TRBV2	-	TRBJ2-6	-	TGTGCCAGCACGCTGGGGGCATCTGGGGCCAACGTCCTGACTTTC	CASTLGASGANVLTF
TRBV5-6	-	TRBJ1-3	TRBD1	TGTGCCAGCACTAAGTCGGGGACAGGGGTAAACACCATATATTTT	CASTKSGTGVNTIYF
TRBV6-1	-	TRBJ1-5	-	TGTGCCAGCAGTACAGGGTACCAGCCCCAGCATTTT	CASSTGYQPQHF
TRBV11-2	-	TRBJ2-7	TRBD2	TGTGCCAGCAGCCCGGGGAGCGGGGTCGAGCAGTACTTC	CASSPGSGVEQYF
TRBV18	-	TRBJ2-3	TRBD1	TGTGCCAGCTCACCAAACCAGGGGGCAAGCACAGATACGCAGTATTTT	CASSPNQGASTDTQYF
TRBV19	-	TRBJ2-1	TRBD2	TGTGCCAGTAGCGGGACTAGCGGGGGTTACAATGAGCAGTTCTTC	CASSGTSGGYNEQFF
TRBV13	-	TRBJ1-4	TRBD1	TGTGCCAGCAGCCCTCCGGGACAGCAGAATGAAAAACTGTTTTTT	CASSPPGQQNEKLFF
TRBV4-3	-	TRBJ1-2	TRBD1	TGCGCCAGCAGCCGAAACACAGGGGAGGCGACCTATGGCTACACCTTC	CASSRNTGEATYGYTF
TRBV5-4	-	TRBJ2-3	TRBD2	TGTGCCAGCAGCAACCGACTAGCGGGAGGGCCATGGGTGAATCCAGATACGCAGTATTTT	CASSNRLAGGPWVNPDTQYF
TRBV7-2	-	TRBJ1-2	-	TGTGCCAGCAGCTTAAACGGGCCAGAGGGTGGCTACACCTTC	CASSLNGPEGGYTF
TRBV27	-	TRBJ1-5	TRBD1	TGTGCCAGCAGTCCCCGGACAGGGTCCAATCAGCCCCAGCATTTT	CASSPRTGSNQPQHF
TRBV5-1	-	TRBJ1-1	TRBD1	TGCGCCAGCAGCTTGGACAGGGGGATCGGTGAAGCTTTCTTT	CASSLDRGIGEAFF
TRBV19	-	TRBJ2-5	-	TGTGCCAGTTCCCCCCAAGACAGGCAAGAGACCCAGTACTTC	CASSPQDRQETQYF
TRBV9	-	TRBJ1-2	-	TGTGCCAGCAGCGTAGCAGAAGGGCAGGGGTCTAACTATGGCTACACCTTC	CASSVAEGQGSNYGYTF
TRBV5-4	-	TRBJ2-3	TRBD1	TGTGCCAGCAGCTTGAGGCGGGGACAGGGTACAGATACGCAGTATTTT	CASSLRRGQGTDTQYF
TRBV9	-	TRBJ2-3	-	TGTGCCAGTCAAAGGGAGGACACGCAGTATTTT	CASQREDTQYF